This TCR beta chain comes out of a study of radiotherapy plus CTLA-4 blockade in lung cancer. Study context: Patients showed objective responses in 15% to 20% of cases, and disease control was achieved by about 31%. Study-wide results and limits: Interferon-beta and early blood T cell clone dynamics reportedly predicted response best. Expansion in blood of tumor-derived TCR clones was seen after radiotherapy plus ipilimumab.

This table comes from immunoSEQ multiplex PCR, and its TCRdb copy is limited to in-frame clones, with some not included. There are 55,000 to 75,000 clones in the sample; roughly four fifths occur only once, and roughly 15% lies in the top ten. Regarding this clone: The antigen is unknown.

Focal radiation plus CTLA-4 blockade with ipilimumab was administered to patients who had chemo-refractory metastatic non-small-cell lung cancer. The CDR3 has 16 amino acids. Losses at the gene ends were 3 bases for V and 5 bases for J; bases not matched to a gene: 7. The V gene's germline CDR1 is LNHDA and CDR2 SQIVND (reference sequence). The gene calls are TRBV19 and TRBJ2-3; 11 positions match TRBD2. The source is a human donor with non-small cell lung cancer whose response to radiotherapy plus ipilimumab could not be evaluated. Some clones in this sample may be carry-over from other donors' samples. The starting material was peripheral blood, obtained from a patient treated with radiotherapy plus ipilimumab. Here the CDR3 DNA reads TGTGCCAGTAGTATTAGTAGCGGGGGGGCTGTAGATACGCAGTATTTT. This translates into CASSISSGGAVDTQYF.